Presented here are 16 T cell receptor beta chains from one specimen sequenced in a study of T cell responses to AZD1222 COVID-19 vaccine. Measured with immunoSEQ multiplex PCR; TCRdb has only the in-frame clones, and not every one. The sample records roughly 180,000 clones, 90% being singletons. The material was peripheral blood, obtained on day 0 of AZD1222 vaccination. The receptors come from an adult in good health.

The CDR3 here is CASSPQRGDEQYF. For the CDR3, the DNA is TGTGCCAGTAGTCCCCAGCGTGGAGACGAGCAGTACTTC. The genes are TRBV19 and TRBJ2-7; D is ambiguous. Trimming left V 5 bases short and J 5 bases short, with 13 bases between. The CDR3 totals 13 residues. Germline values: CDR1 LNHDA, CDR2 SQIVND (reference sequence).

V and J are TRBV27 and TRBJ2-7; perhaps D is TRBD1 or TRBD2 (5 bases each). This CDR3 has 13 residues. The V gene lost 4 bases and the J gene lost 6 bases, with 13 bases spanning the gap. Germline-derived CDR1 and CDR2 are MNHEY and SMNVEV (reference sequence). Here the CDR3 reads CASSSLTGTEQYF. CDR3 nucleotide sequence: TGTGCCAGCAGTTCGCTTACCGGGACCGAGCAGTACTTC.

This clone was picked up a small number of times. The chain couples TRBV11-2 to TRBJ1-2; possibly TRBD1 for D (5 bases). The ends were cut back, 1 base at V and 4 bases at J, with 10 bases in the middle. Germline lookup yields CDR1 SGHAT and CDR2 FQNNGV. There are 14 residues in the CDR3. CDR3 in amino acids: CASSLGQGFYGYTF. Here the CDR3 DNA reads TGTGCCAGCAGCTTAGGGCAGGGATTCTATGGCTACACCTTC.

This chain joins TRBV5-1 and TRBJ2-2; D uncertain. Germline V lookup: CDR1 SGHRS, CDR2 YFSETQ. Trimming pared 0 bases from V and 4 bases from J, leaving 4 bases between. This CDR3 has 13 amino acids. The CDR3 here is CASSLVGTGELFF. The CDR3 bases are TGCGCCAGCAGCTTGGTTGGCACCGGGGAGCTGTTTTTT.

This chain connects TRBV6-2 or TRBV6-3 to TRBJ2-3; a possible D gene is TRBD1 (5 bases). Trimming stripped 5 bases from V and 1 base from J, with 10 bases between. The germline V gene encodes CDR1 MNHEY and CDR2 SVGEGT. The CDR3 loop spans 14 amino acids. The CDR3 nucleotides read TGTGCCAGCAGTCCAGGGTATCGCACAGATACGCAGTATTTT. This sequence encodes CASSPGYRTDTQYF.

The CDR3 spells CASSDASASYGYTF. In DNA form, the CDR3 reads TGTGCCAGCAGTGATGCGTCAGCTTCCTATGGCTACACCTTC. The rearrangement uses TRBV2 and TRBJ1-2; no definite D call. V lost 3 bases and J 4 bases, leaving 12 bases between the germline ends. CDR1 and CDR2 from the germline V gene are SNHLY and FYNNEI. There are 14 residues in the CDR3. The whole variable domain, remainder taken from reference TRBV2 and TRBJ1-2, is EPEVTQTPSHQVTQMGQEVILRCVPISNHLYFYWYRQILGQKVEFLVSFYNNEISEKSEIFDDQFSVERPDGSNFTLKIRSTKLEDSAMYFCASSDASASYGYTFGSGTRLTVV.

This rearrangement joins TRBV5-1 to TRBJ2-1, with TRBD1 as a possible D gene (5 bases). CDR1 SGHRS and CDR2 YFSETQ come from the germline V gene. V lost 3 bases, J lost 9 bases, and 25 bases lay in between. The CDR3 has 17 residues. The CDR3 nucleotides read TGCGCCAGCAGCTACAACCCGGGCCCCGTTAATCAGGGTGAGCAGTTCTTC. Protein sequence: CASSYNPGPVNQGEQFF.

The chain combines TRBV12-3 or TRBV12-4 with TRBJ2-1; 10 positions agree with TRBD1. With 3 bases clipped from V and 14 bases from J, the junction kept 7 bases outside the gene matches. This CDR3 has 13 amino acids. The CDR3 bases are TGTGCCAGCAGTTTGGGCCGGGGGACAGGGGAGTTCTTC. Translation: CASSLGRGTGEFF.

This clone was observed a single time. The chain has TRBV9 and TRBJ2-1, with 8 bases fitting TRBD1. The CDR3 is 16 residues long. Trimming cost V 2 bases and J 3 bases; bases outside gene matches: 7. CDR1 and CDR2 (germline): SGDLS, YYNGEE. The CDR3 DNA sequence: TGTGCCAGCAGCGTGACCCCGGGACAGGACTACAATGAGCAGTTCTTC. Translated, it gives CASSVTPGQDYNEQFF.

This clone was observed once. The J gene is TRBJ1-1, the V gene TRBV5-1, with 9 bases matching TRBD1. Germline V lookup: CDR1 SGHRS, CDR2 YFSETQ. Trimming cost V 6 bases and J 4 bases; bases outside gene matches: 10. The CDR3 runs 15 residues. CDR3 sequence: CASTQQGAKATEAFF. In DNA form, the CDR3 reads TGCGCCAGCACCCAACAGGGGGCTAAGGCCACTGAAGCTTTCTTT. The full variable domain, with the rest looked up from reference TRBV5-1 and TRBJ1-1, is KAGVTQTPRYLIKTRGQQVTLSCSPISGHRSVSWYQQTPGQGLQFLFEYFSETQRNKGNFPGRFSGRQFSNSRSEMNVSTLELGDSALYLCASTQQGAKATEAFFGQGTRLTVV.

The chain has TRBV7-2 and TRBJ2-4; 8 positions match TRBD2. The V segment lost 0 bases and the J segment 0 bases; nucleotides outside the gene matches: 10. Germline V gene lookup returns CDR1 SGHTA and CDR2 FQGNSA. The length of the CDR3 is 19 residues. As DNA, the CDR3 is TGTGCCAGCAGCTTAGCATCCCAGCGGGGGCCCCTAGCCAAAAACATTCAGTACTTC. Amino acids: CASSLASQRGPLAKNIQYF.

In the case of this clone: Other DNA sequences in this sample translate to the same CDR3. The chain recombines TRBV18 with TRBJ2-7; D not certain. There are 13 residues in the CDR3. The V gene's germline CDR1 is KGHSH and CDR2 LQKENI. Trimming removed 2 bases from V and 2 bases from J, with 7 bases in between. The CDR3: CASSPGPAYEQYF. In DNA, the CDR3 is TGTGCCAGCTCACCAGGTCCCGCCTACGAGCAGTACTTC.

V usage is TRBV29-1 and J usage is TRBJ2-3; 11 bases map to TRBD1. The CDR3 loop spans 14 amino acids. The germline V gene encodes CDR1 SQVTM and CDR2 ANQGSEA. V trimming: 3 bases; J trimming: 4 bases; junction bases outside the gene matches: 3. The CDR3 DNA sequence: TGCAGCGTTGACCGGGACAGGGGGTCAGATACGCAGTATTTT. Residues: CSVDRDRGSDTQYF.

The chain carries TRBV21-1 and TRBJ2-7; the table names TRBD1, a call not compared with the DNA. TRBV21-1 is a documented pseudogene. The CDR3 has 12 residues. The CDR3 bases are TGTGCCAGCAAGGATGGGGCTTACGAGCAGTACTTC. It specifies CASKDGAYEQYF.

The CDR3 nucleotides read TGTGCCAGCAGCTTACGGGGCTCCTATGGCTACACCTTC. Translation: CASSLRGSYGYTF. The genes are TRBV12-3 or TRBV12-4 and TRBJ1-2; TRBD1 is a possible D gene (5 bases). CDR3 length: 13 amino acids. The V end was cut by 6 bases, the J end by 4 bases, with 12 bases between.

This chain uses TRBV4-2 with TRBJ2-1; D is ambiguous. V gave up 0 bases and J gave up 6 bases, with 18 bases separating them. The CDR3 length is 17 residues. Germline assignment: CDR1 LGHNA and CDR2 YNFKEQ. CDR3 in amino acids: CASSQDFEGQLGNEQFF. The CDR3 DNA reads TGTGCCAGCAGCCAAGATTTTGAAGGTCAGCTCGGCAATGAGCAGTTCTTC.